Shown below are 9 T cell receptor beta chains from a single sample sequenced in a study of neurological immune-mediated disorders. TCRdb processed the 5' RACE reads anew with MiXCR; each CDR3 protein has one entry. The sample records 90,000 to 150,000 distinct CDR3 sequences, 3.2% being singletons. The sequencing sample was made of PBMCs. Source of these receptors: a woman under 40 with multiple sclerosis.

This chain joins TRBV12-3 or TRBV12-4 and TRBJ1-2; unclear D gene. The CDR3 totals 11 residues. CDR3 nucleotides: TGTGACATTATGAGGGACTATGGCTACACCTTC. Translation: CDIMRDYGYTF.

The sample holds many counts of this clonotype. The chain joins TRBV7-8 to TRBJ1-1, with D unresolved. The CDR3 has 16 amino acids. Germline V gives CDR1 SGHVS, CDR2 FQNEAQ. Trimming pared 0 bases from V and 0 bases from J, leaving 11 bases between. CDR3 region: CASSLALRQLNTEAFF. In DNA, the CDR3 is TGTGCCAGCAGCTTAGCGTTGCGGCAGCTGAACACTGAAGCTTTCTTT.

There are many counts of this clonotype. The chain combines TRBV12-3 or TRBV12-4 with TRBJ1-2, with D uncertain. The CDR3 length is 14 residues. V shed 7 bases and J shed 3 bases, with 15 bases lying between them. This CDR3 reads CASTIGKWDYGYTF. CDR3 nucleotides: TGTGCCAGCACTATTGGGAAATGGGACTATGGCTACACCTTC.

At least ten counts were recorded for this clonotype. V and J are TRBV7-2 and TRBJ1-1; 9 nucleotides line up with TRBD1. The CDR3 is 14 amino acids. CDR1 and CDR2 (germline): SGHTA, FQGNSA. The J segment lost 6 bases and the V segment lost 0 bases, leaving 2 bases of the junction unmatched. CDR3 DNA: TGTGCCAGCAGCTTAGCCGACAGGGGGGCTGAAGCTTTCTTT. Translated: CASSLADRGAEAFF.

This clonotype was recorded many times. CDR3 DNA sequence: TGCGCCAGCAGCTCGGACTGGAGCTCTGGAAACACCATATATTTT. Translating gives CASSSDWSSGNTIYF. V and J are TRBV4-3 and TRBJ1-3; D unresolved. With 5 bases removed from V and 0 bases from J, the gap between germline ends came to 11 bases. This CDR3 is built from 15 residues. CDR1 and CDR2 from the germline V gene are LGHNA and YSLEER.

Many counts were recorded for this clonotype. V gene TRBV5-6 combines with J gene TRBJ1-2; D uncertain. Germline V gene data show CDR1 as SGHDT and CDR2 as YYEEEE. Trimming took 5 bases from V and 7 from J, leaving 15 bases between them. The length of the CDR3 is 13 residues. Here the CDR3 reads CASSVTTSGGYTF. As DNA, the CDR3 is TGTGCCAGCAGTGTGACAACTTCGGGTGGCTACACCTTC.

This clonotype was counted many times. The J gene is TRBJ2-1, the V gene TRBV20-1, with 7 nucleotides matching TRBD2. The CDR3 sequence is 15 residues long. J gave up 4 bases and V 6 bases, and 12 bases lay outside the gene matches. Germline values: CDR1 DFQATT, CDR2 SNEGSKA (reference sequence). CDR3 nucleotides: TGCAGTGCCAAGAAGGCGGGAGTCGTGTACAATGAGCAGTTCTTC. This translates into CSAKKAGVVYNEQFF.

This clonotype was counted at least ten times. This chain uses TRBV20-1 with TRBJ2-1, with TRBD1 matching over 7 bases. Germline trimming cut 2 bases from V and 7 bases from J; bases unmatched to any gene: 8. CDR1 is DFQATT, CDR2 SNEGSKA, per germline (reference sequence). The CDR3 length is 14 residues. CDR3 coding DNA: TGCAGTGCTAGACCGACAGGGATGAGGAATGAGCAGTTCTTC. Its protein is CSARPTGMRNEQFF.

This clonotype occurred many times. CDR3 in DNA: TGCAGCGCCGGTCACGAGACCCAGTACTTC. Protein sequence: CSAGHETQYF. This chain links TRBV29-1 with TRBJ2-5; D unclear. This CDR3 has 10 amino acids. The V gene's germline CDR1 is SQVTM and CDR2 ANQGSEA. The V gene lost 7 bases and the J gene lost 5 bases, with 8 bases spanning the gap.